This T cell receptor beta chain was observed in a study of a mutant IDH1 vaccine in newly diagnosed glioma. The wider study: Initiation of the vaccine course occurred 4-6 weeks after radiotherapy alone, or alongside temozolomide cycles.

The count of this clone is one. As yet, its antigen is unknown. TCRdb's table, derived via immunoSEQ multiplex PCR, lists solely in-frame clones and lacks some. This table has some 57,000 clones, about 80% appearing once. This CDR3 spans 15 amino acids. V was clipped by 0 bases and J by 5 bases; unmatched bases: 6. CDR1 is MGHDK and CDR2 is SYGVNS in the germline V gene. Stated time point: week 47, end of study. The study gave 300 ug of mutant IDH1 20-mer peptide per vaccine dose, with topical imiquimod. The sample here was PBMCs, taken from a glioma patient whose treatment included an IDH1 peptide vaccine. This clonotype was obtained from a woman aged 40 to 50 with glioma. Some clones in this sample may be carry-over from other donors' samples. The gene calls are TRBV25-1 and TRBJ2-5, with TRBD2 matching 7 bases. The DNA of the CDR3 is TGTGCCAGCAGTGAATATTCACTAGCGATGGAGACCCAGTACTTC. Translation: CASSEYSLAMETQYF. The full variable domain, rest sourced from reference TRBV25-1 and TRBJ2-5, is EADIYQTPRYLVIGTGKKITLECSQTMGHDKMYWYQQDPGMELHLIHYSYGVNSTEKGDLSSESTVSRIRTEHFPLTLESARPSHTSQYLCASSEYSLAMETQYFGPGTRLLVL.